A selection of T cell receptor beta chains follows, all from one sample in a study of T cell responses to AZD1222 COVID-19 vaccine. Profiled with immunoSEQ multiplex PCR; TCRdb holds only in-frame clones, not every one. Of about 120,000 clones listed, roughly 91% are singletons. The sample was peripheral blood, taken on day 0 of AZD1222 vaccination. These receptors all stem from an adult in good health. Both conserved end residues are part of each CDR3. A D gene is named only where the DNA matches it firmly.

j_call: TRBJ1-2; v_call: TRBV19; d_call: .; cdr3_aa: CASRQGYGYTF
j_call: TRBJ2-1; v_call: TRBV9; d_call: .; cdr3_aa: CASSEEFSSYNEQFF
j_call: TRBJ2-2; v_call: TRBV9; d_call: TRBD1; cdr3_aa: CASTRTGGNTGELFF
j_call: TRBJ1-2; v_call: TRBV3-1/TRBV3-2; d_call: .; cdr3_aa: CASSQVRYGYTF
j_call: TRBJ2-3; v_call: TRBV18; d_call: .; cdr3_aa: CASSPQGTDTQYF
j_call: TRBJ1-2; v_call: TRBV5-1; d_call: TRBD1; cdr3_aa: CASSPDRAGFGYGYTF
j_call: TRBJ2-7; v_call: TRBV19; d_call: .; cdr3_aa: CASSISAGYYEQYF
j_call: TRBJ2-5; v_call: TRBV7-2; d_call: TRBD2; cdr3_aa: CASTPRAASGVQETQYF
j_call: TRBJ1-6; v_call: TRBV27; d_call: .; cdr3_aa: CASSLSWAGLGSPLHF
j_call: TRBJ1-1; v_call: TRBV15; d_call: .; cdr3_aa: CATSPSGRVNTEAFF
j_call: TRBJ1-2; v_call: TRBV7-2; d_call: .; cdr3_aa: CASSTDKDGGLGGYTF
j_call: TRBJ1-6; v_call: TRBV5-6; d_call: TRBD1; cdr3_aa: CASSGTGTYNSPLHF
j_call: TRBJ2-1; v_call: TRBV7-2; d_call: TRBD2; cdr3_aa: CASSMGLASYNEQFF
j_call: TRBJ2-1; v_call: TRBV5-8; d_call: TRBD1; cdr3_aa: CASSLGGTGGNEQFF
j_call: TRBJ2-1; v_call: TRBV9; d_call: .; cdr3_aa: CASSVVLAGPQQYEQFF
j_call: TRBJ2-7; v_call: TRBV30; d_call: TRBD1; cdr3_aa: CAWTTGAPYEQYF
j_call: TRBJ2-2; v_call: TRBV6-2/TRBV6-3; d_call: .; cdr3_aa: CASSYPRVEGPGELFF
j_call: TRBJ1-2; v_call: TRBV18; d_call: TRBD1; cdr3_aa: CASSPEIGTGTNYGYTF
j_call: TRBJ1-2; v_call: TRBV5-1; d_call: TRBD1; cdr3_aa: CASSQGQFGYTF
j_call: TRBJ2-7; v_call: TRBV11-2; d_call: .; cdr3_aa: CASRPGLSYEQYF
j_call: TRBJ1-1; v_call: TRBV23-1; d_call: .; cdr3_aa: CAGFTPTEAFF
j_call: TRBJ1-1; v_call: TRBV19; d_call: .; cdr3_aa: CASIPTGGGNTEAFF
j_call: TRBJ1-1; v_call: TRBV19; d_call: .; cdr3_aa: CASSGYIMNTEAFF
j_call: TRBJ1-4; v_call: TRBV28; d_call: .; cdr3_aa: CAISTPANEKLFF
j_call: TRBJ2-2; v_call: TRBV3-1/TRBV3-2; d_call: .; cdr3_aa: CASSQIGELFF
j_call: TRBJ2-5; v_call: TRBV7-9; d_call: TRBD2; cdr3_aa: CASSHGTGGIQTQYF
j_call: TRBJ1-5; v_call: TRBV19; d_call: .; cdr3_aa: CASSIWENQPQHF
j_call: TRBJ1-3; v_call: TRBV12-3/TRBV12-4; d_call: .; cdr3_aa: CASSLVENTIYF
j_call: TRBJ2-5; v_call: TRBV15; d_call: .; cdr3_aa: CATSRDSTVETQYF
j_call: TRBJ2-7; v_call: TRBV6-5; d_call: TRBD1; cdr3_aa: CASRGGTGQFHEQYF
j_call: TRBJ1-1; v_call: TRBV3-1/TRBV3-2; d_call: .; cdr3_aa: CASSQVLQGEAFF
j_call: TRBJ1-1; v_call: TRBV7-8; d_call: .; cdr3_aa: CASSLNGYTEAFF
j_call: TRBJ2-2; v_call: TRBV11-3; d_call: .; cdr3_aa: CASSATGRELFF
j_call: TRBJ1-2; v_call: TRBV4-2; d_call: .; cdr3_aa: CASSQGFGWGNDGYTF
j_call: TRBJ1-6; v_call: TRBV28; d_call: .; cdr3_aa: CASTEKGGPLHF
j_call: TRBJ2-7; v_call: TRBV7-2; d_call: .; cdr3_aa: CASRAGGSSYEQYF
j_call: TRBJ1-2; v_call: TRBV5-1; d_call: TRBD1; cdr3_aa: CASSLGEDRDDYGYTF
j_call: TRBJ1-5; v_call: TRBV28; d_call: .; cdr3_aa: CASSTGPGVSNQPQHF
j_call: TRBJ1-1; v_call: TRBV28; d_call: .; cdr3_aa: CASTPGGGARTEAFF
j_call: TRBJ1-2; v_call: TRBV30; d_call: TRBD1; cdr3_aa: CAWLTTGGHGYTF
j_call: TRBJ1-1; v_call: TRBV10-3; d_call: .; cdr3_aa: CAISESSTGNTEAFF
j_call: TRBJ1-4; v_call: TRBV5-6; d_call: TRBD1; cdr3_aa: CASSLAGTGHNEKLFF
j_call: TRBJ1-2; v_call: TRBV28; d_call: .; cdr3_aa: CASRGYLYGYTF
j_call: TRBJ2-1; v_call: TRBV6-5; d_call: .; cdr3_aa: CASALNSYNEQFF
j_call: TRBJ2-2; v_call: TRBV27; d_call: .; cdr3_aa: CASSLVRQDTGELFF
j_call: TRBJ2-5; v_call: TRBV6-5; d_call: .; cdr3_aa: CASSYARRETQYF
j_call: TRBJ2-7; v_call: TRBV28; d_call: .; cdr3_aa: CASTVDRLHYEQYF
j_call: TRBJ1-4; v_call: TRBV28; d_call: .; cdr3_aa: CASSWDHWEKLFF
j_call: TRBJ1-5; v_call: TRBV5-1; d_call: .; cdr3_aa: CASSPGTVGGNQPQHF
j_call: TRBJ2-6; v_call: TRBV12-5; d_call: .; cdr3_aa: CASGRATGANVLTF
j_call: TRBJ1-2; v_call: TRBV18; d_call: .; cdr3_aa: CASSPSVGGGYTF
j_call: TRBJ2-1; v_call: TRBV19; d_call: TRBD2; cdr3_aa: CASSMGGREQFF